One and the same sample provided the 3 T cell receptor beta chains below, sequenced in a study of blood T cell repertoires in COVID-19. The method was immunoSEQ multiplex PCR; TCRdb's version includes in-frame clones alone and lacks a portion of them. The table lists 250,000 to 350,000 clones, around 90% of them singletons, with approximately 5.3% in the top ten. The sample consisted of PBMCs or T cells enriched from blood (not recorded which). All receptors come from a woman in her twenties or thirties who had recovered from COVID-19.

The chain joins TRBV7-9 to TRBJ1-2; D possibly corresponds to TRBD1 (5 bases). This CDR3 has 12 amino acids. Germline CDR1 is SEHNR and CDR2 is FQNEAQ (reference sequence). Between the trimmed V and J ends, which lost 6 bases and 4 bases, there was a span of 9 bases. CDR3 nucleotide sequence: TGTGCCAGCAGGGATGACAGCTATGGCTACACCTTC. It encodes CASRDDSYGYTF. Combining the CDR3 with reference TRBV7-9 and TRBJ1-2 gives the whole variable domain DTGVSQNPRHKITKRGQNVTFRCDPISEHNRLYWYRQTLGQGPEFLTYFQNEAQLEKSRLLSDRFSAERPKGSFSTLEIQRTEQGDSAMYLCASRDDSYGYTFGSGTRLTVV.

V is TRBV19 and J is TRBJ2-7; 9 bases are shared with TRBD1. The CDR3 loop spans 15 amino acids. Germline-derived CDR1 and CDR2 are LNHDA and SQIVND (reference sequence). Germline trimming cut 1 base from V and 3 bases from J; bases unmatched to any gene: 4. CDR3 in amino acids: CASSIVGTGNYEQYF. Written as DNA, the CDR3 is TGTGCCAGTAGTATAGTTGGGACAGGGAACTACGAGCAGTACTTC.

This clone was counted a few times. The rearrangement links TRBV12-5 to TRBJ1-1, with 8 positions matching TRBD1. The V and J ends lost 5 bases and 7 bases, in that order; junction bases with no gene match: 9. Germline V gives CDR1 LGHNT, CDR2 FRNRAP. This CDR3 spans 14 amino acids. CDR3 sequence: CASGPWTGSGEAFF. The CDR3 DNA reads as TGTGCTAGTGGTCCCTGGACAGGGTCAGGTGAAGCTTTCTTT.